These T cell receptor beta chains were read from a single sample in a study of preoperative IRX-2 immunotherapy in early breast cancer. Here immunoSEQ multiplex PCR was the method, and the copy in TCRdb shows in-frame clones only, minus some. This sample has about 62,000 clones, with around 94% found just once. The specimen was obtained from a patient treated with IRX-2 immunotherapy. These receptors were taken from a human donor with breast cancer. Each CDR3 is given with its conserved first and last residue. A D gene is named only where the DNA matches it firmly. Not all rows give a size; the values are once, few, many and, for expanded clones, a class.

>-|TRBV5-1|-|TRBJ2-3
TGCGCCAGCAGCTTGGGACTAGACTGGTTGATAGATACGCAGTATTTT
CASSLGLDWLIDTQYF
>-|TRBV7-6|-|TRBJ2-1
TGTGCCAGCAGCTTAGCTAGTCATGAGCAGTTCTTC
CASSLASHEQFF
>-|TRBV28|TRBD1|TRBJ1-2
TGTGCCAGCAGTTTAGCGGGACAGGAAAGATATGGCTACACCTTC
CASSLAGQERYGYTF
>-|TRBV27|-|TRBJ1-1
TGTGCCAGCAGTCCGGAAGGGACCGTTTCTCCTGAAGCTTTCTTT
CASSPEGTVSPEAFF
>few|TRBV19|-|TRBJ2-4
TGTGCCAGTAGTAGGGTTGGGGGGCGCGTTTGGGCAGGGGAAAACATTCAGTACTTC
CASSRVGGRVWAGENIQYF
>-|TRBV18|-|TRBJ2-1
TGTGCCAGCTCACCAGGGACCGGGGCCTACAATGAGCAGTTCTTC
CASSPGTGAYNEQFF
>-|TRBV21-1|-|TRBJ2-3
TGTGCTAGGTCGGGCGGGGGGGTGACAGATACGCAGTATTTT
CARSGGGVTDTQYF
>-|TRBV2|-|TRBJ2-7
TGTGCCAGCACACGGCGCCCGGGGGGGACAGGATCCTACGAGCAGTACTTC
CASTRRPGGTGSYEQYF
>-|TRBV4-1|TRBD2|TRBJ2-3
TGCGCCAGCAGCCAAGGTTGGGTGGGGAGCGGGATGGATACGCAGTATTTT
CASSQGWVGSGMDTQYF
>-|TRBV5-1|-|TRBJ1-3
TGCGCCAGCAGCGGACTAGGGGGTACTGGAAACACCATATATTTT
CASSGLGGTGNTIYF
>-|TRBV6-5|TRBD1|TRBJ1-2
TGTGCCAGCAAACGGGACAGGGGGCGCGACTATGGCTACACCTTC
CASKRDRGRDYGYTF
>-|TRBV2|-|TRBJ2-7
TGTGCCTGGTTGTTTTGGGGGGGCCCCTACGAGCAGTACTTC
CAWLFWGGPYEQYF
>-|TRBV5-4|TRBD2|TRBJ2-1
TGTGCCAGCAGCTTCCGGCGGGGGGTACCCTACAATGAGCAGTTCTTC
CASSFRRGVPYNEQFF
>-|TRBV6-6|-|TRBJ2-3
TGTGCCAGCAGTTCCCCCGGGAAGCCTTCTACAGATACGCAGTATTTT
CASSSPGKPSTDTQYF
>-|TRBV5-1|-|TRBJ1-4
TGCGCCAGCAGCCGTGAAGGGGCAGGCCACGAAAAACTGTTTTTT
CASSREGAGHEKLFF
>-|TRBV5-4|-|TRBJ2-1
TGTGCCAGCAGCGGCGGGTCGGGGAGAGGCAATGAGCAGTTCTTC
CASSGGSGRGNEQFF
>-|TRBV5-1|-|TRBJ2-7
TGCGCCAGCAGCTTAGTAAGCGAGGGCTACGAGCAGTACTTC
CASSLVSEGYEQYF
>-|TRBV21-1|-|TRBJ2-3
TGTGCCAGCAGCAAAGGGACAGGGAACACAGATACGCAGTATTTT
CASSKGTGNTDTQYF
>once|TRBV2|-|TRBJ1-2
TGTGCCAGCAGGGGCGCTGGTAGTGACCACGGCTACACCTTC
CASRGAGSDHGYTF
>-|TRBV7-2|-|TRBJ1-2
TGTGCCAGCTCCCGGGGGTCTCTCTATGGCTACACCTTC
CASSRGSLYGYTF
>-|TRBV6-6|-|TRBJ1-1
TGTGCCAGCAGTTCCTATAAGAACACTGAAGCTTTCTTT
CASSSYKNTEAFF
>-|TRBV6-5|-|TRBJ2-4
TGTGCCGGAAACATTCAGTACTTC
CAGNIQYF
>few|TRBV5-1|-|TRBJ1-1
TGCGCCAGCAGCCATAGCCCGGGACTCCGGGACACTGAAGCTTTCTTT
CASSHSPGLRDTEAFF
>-|TRBV19|-|TRBJ1-5
TGTGCCAGTAGTATCAACAGGGCTCAGCATTTT
CASSINRAQHF
>-|TRBV7-8|-|TRBJ1-5
TGTGCCAGCAGCCCGAGGGAGGGTAGTGGGCCCCAGCATTTT
CASSPREGSGPQHF
>-|TRBV5-4|-|TRBJ1-1
TGTGCCAGCAGCTCAGTGTCCAGGGGGAACACTGAAGCTTTCTTT
CASSSVSRGNTEAFF
>once|TRBV6-6|TRBD2|TRBJ2-7
TGTGCCAGCAGTAAAACTAGCGCACTGGCGTACGAGCAGTACTTC
CASSKTSALAYEQYF
>-|TRBV27|TRBD1|TRBJ1-2
TGTGCCAGCAGTACACGACGACAGGGGGCCTATGGCTACACCTTC
CASSTRRQGAYGYTF
>-|TRBV7-2|-|TRBJ2-1
TGTGCCAGCAGCCCCTCCGGGGATCCCTACAATGAGCAGTTCTTC
CASSPSGDPYNEQFF
>-|TRBV7-9|TRBD1|TRBJ2-2
TGTGCCAGCAGACAGGGACAGTACACCGGGGAGCTGTTTTTT
CASRQGQYTGELFF
>-|TRBV4-2|TRBD2|TRBJ2-1
TGTGCCAGCAGCCAAGTATCTAGCGGGGGGCGGGATGAGCAGTTCTTC
CASSQVSSGGRDEQFF
>-|TRBV20-1|-|TRBJ2-7
TGCAGTGCCCCTCGGGGAGACGAGCAGTACTTC
CSAPRGDEQYF
>-|TRBV9|TRBD1|TRBJ1-2
TGTGCCAGCAGCGTAGATTACAGGGGCATCGAGGGCTACACCTTC
CASSVDYRGIEGYTF
>-|TRBV14|TRBD2|TRBJ2-1
TGTGCCAGCAGCGCGGGACTAGTCGAGTTCTTC
CASSAGLVEFF
>once|TRBV9|TRBD1|TRBJ1-4
TGTGCCAGCAGCGAAAAACAGGGGATGGGTGAAAAACTGTTTTTT
CASSEKQGMGEKLFF
>once|TRBV5-1|-|TRBJ2-7
TGCGCCAGCAGCCCAGGCTACGAGCAGTACTTC
CASSPGYEQYF
>-|TRBV18|TRBD1|TRBJ2-3
TGTGCCAGCTCACGCGGGACAGGGTGGACAGATACGCAGTATTTT
CASSRGTGWTDTQYF
>-|TRBV5-1|-|TRBJ1-3
TGCGCCAGCAGCCCCAGTGTAGGGGGAGTAAACACCATATATTTT
CASSPSVGGVNTIYF
>-|TRBV28|-|TRBJ2-7
TGTGCCAGCCGCCGACAGGGAGGGGGGCTCGAGCAGTACTTC
CASRRQGGGLEQYF
>-|TRBV18|-|TRBJ2-7
TGTGCCAGCTCGCAGTCCTACGAGCAGTACTTC
CASSQSYEQYF
>-|TRBV7-3|-|TRBJ2-5
TGTGCCAGCAGCTTAGAAGATTGGAGGGGGGAGACCCAGTACTTC
CASSLEDWRGETQYF
>-|TRBV6-5|-|TRBJ1-2
TGTGCCAGCAGTTACTCGAGCCGGGGCGGATATGGCTACACCTTC
CASSYSSRGGYGYTF
>-|TRBV29-1|-|TRBJ1-4
TGCAGCGCACGGGACGGAGTTAATGAAAAACTGTTTTTT
CSARDGVNEKLFF
>once|TRBV6-5|-|TRBJ2-1
TGTGCCAGCAGTCCGATGTTCCGTTACAATGAGCAGTTCTTC
CASSPMFRYNEQFF
>-|TRBV18|-|TRBJ1-1
TGTGCCAGCTCACGAAGTGGGGAGAACACTGAAGCTTTCTTT
CASSRSGENTEAFF
>once|TRBV5-4|-|TRBJ1-1
TGTGCCAGCAGCTTCGGCCGTAGTACAGAAGCTTTCTTT
CASSFGRSTEAFF
>-|TRBV9|-|TRBJ2-7
TGTGCCAGCAGCGTAGGATCGCGGGACCCTGACGAGCAGTACTTC
CASSVGSRDPDEQYF